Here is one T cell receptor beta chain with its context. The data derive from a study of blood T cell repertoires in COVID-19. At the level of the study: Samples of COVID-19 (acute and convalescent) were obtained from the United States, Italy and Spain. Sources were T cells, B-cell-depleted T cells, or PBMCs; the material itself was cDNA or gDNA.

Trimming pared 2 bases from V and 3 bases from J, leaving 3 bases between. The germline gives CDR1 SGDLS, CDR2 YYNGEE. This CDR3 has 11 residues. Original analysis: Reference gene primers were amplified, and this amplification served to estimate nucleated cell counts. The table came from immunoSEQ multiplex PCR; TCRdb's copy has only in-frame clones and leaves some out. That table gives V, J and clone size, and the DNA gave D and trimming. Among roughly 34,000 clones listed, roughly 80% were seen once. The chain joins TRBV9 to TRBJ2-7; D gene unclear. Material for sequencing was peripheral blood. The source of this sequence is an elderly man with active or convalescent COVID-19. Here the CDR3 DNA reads TGTGCCAGCAGCGTTTACTACGAGCAGTACTTC. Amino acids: CASSVYYEQYF.